Given below is one T cell receptor (beta chain) in context. Its specific antigen is unknown. Its ends do not fully match the called genes, so a read error is possible. The time point label, as the study defines it: persistent/refractory GD, antithyroid drugs over 5 years with positive TRAb. For both TCR sequencing and RNA sequencing, RNA was extracted from PBMCs in TRIzol. Graves' disease was diagnosed according to American Thyroid Association guidelines. Patients for the study were recruited at an endocrinology department in Xi'an, China. Each patient gave approximately 10 milliliters of peripheral blood, collected in an EDTA anticoagulant tube. Ficoll Paque Plus density gradient separation was used to isolate PBMCs, and no further T cell sorting was done. An Agilent 2100 Bioanalyzer and agarose gel were used to check RNA quality, while a NanoDrop 2000 measured RNA concentration. The library relied on multiplex PCR. Sequenced using an Illumina HiSeq 4000. CDR3 regions were amplified by Arm-PCR with iRepertoire HTBI primers to construct TCR beta libraries. Gel purification was performed on PCR products prior to sequencing. The published analysis was carried out like this. Across samples, 60 to 70 TRBV and roughly 15 TRBJ segments were identified and used for gene usage analysis of CDR3 amino acid clonotypes. COPE and FqMerger were used to merge filtered high-quality paired reads into contigs. BLAST was used to align contigs to IMGT TRBV, TRBD and TRBJ reference genes, and CDR3 was defined according to IMGT. Any clonotype with a frequency above 0.1% was counted as a highly expanded clone. Shannon entropy was used to measure repertoire diversity, and the Gini coefficient was used to measure V-J evenness. Public clonotypes were defined as clonotypes shared by more than one individual. The public reads were quality trimmed at Q25 with fastp and then assembled into clones with MiXCR by TCRdb, keeping productive beta chains. All rows with the same CDR3 protein become a single entry with the most common DNA and genes. TCRdb's processing, not the study's, gives the V and J calls here. Within this sample are more than 300,000 distinct CDR3 sequences, with roughly a fifth of them counted one time only. The ten largest clones add up to 29% of the sample.

Taken from the germline V gene (reference sequence), the CDR1 and CDR2 loops are PRHDT and FYEKMQ. The CDR3 goes from the cysteine to the phenylalanine over 15 residues. Kept here is only the CDR3 DNA, which spans 45 bases and is read in frame from base 1. The data were taken from a study of regulatory T cells in long-lasting Graves disease (dated by TCRdb to the early 2020s). With respect to the entire study: Persistent Graves' disease meant more than 5 years of antithyroid drug treatment with TSH receptor autoantibodies that stayed positive. Persistent Graves' disease patients were compared with newly diagnosed Graves' disease patients by peripheral blood TCR sequencing and RNA sequencing. The study was conducted in China and was registered as a clinical trial. A total of some 35 samples underwent TCR sequencing, from about 13 patients with persistent Graves' disease and 20 patients with newly diagnosed Graves' disease. In the clinical cohort, patients with persistent Graves' disease had used antithyroid drugs for an average of about 9.4 years.

What the study reported, not specific to this receptor: Compared with newly diagnosed patients, persistent Graves' disease patients had lower TCR Shannon entropy and fewer highly expanded clones, which suggests clonal expansion. Only the TCR beta chain was sequenced and analyzed. Patients with persistent disease shared more public clonotypes (roughly 2,900) than newly diagnosed patients did (more than 900). The authors acknowledged the small sample size as a limitation that may reduce accuracy. Preferential use of TRBV28, TRBJ1-2 and TRBJ2-5 was observed in persistent disease, whereas TRBV20-1 and TRBJ2-1 were favored in newly diagnosed disease. The study examined only peripheral blood because the primary lesion, thyroid tissue, could not be accessed.

The chain is encoded by TRBV13 joined to TRBJ2-1; TRBD2 fits 12 bases in the junction. This sequence originates from a female donor with Graves disease. The specimen was peripheral blood mononuclear cells (PBMCs), collected when the disease was refractory, from a patient treated with antithyroid drugs. This receptor carries the CDR3 CASSLGTSGYNEQSF. The sequenced DNA is TGTGCCAGCAGCCTCGGGACTAGCGGGTACAATGAGCAGTCCTTC.